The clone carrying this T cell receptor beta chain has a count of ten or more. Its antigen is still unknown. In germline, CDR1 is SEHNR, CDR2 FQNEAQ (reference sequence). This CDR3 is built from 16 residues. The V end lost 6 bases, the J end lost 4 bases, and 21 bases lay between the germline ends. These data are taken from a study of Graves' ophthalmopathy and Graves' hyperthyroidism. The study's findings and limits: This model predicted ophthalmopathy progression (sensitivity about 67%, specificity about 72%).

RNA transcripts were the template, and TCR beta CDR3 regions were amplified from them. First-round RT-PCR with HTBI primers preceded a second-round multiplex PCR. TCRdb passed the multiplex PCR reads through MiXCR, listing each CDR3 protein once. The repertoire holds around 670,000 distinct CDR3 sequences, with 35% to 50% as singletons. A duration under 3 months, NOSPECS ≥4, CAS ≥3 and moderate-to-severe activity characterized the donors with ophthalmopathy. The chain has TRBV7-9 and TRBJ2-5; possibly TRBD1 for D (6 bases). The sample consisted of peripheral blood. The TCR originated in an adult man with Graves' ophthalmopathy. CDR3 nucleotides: TGTGCCAGCAGTTTCAGTCAGGGGATTACTCGAGAGACCCAGTACTTC. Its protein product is CASSFSQGITRETQYF.